This T cell receptor beta chain emerged from a study of control samples from healthy donors and cancer patients. The assay was immunoSEQ multiplex PCR, and TCRdb's table has in-frame clones only and misses some. The profile shows about 110,000 clones, over 75% of them singletons. The CDR3 totals 14 residues. CDR1 is LNHDA and CDR2 is SQIVND in the germline V gene (reference sequence). V lost 4 bases, J lost 1 base, and 10 bases lay in between. This receptor was obtained from a woman in her sixties with lung cancer. Sequencing was done on a sample of PBMCs. The chain links TRBV19 to TRBJ2-5, with no clear D. CDR3 sequence reads: CASSSLAAQETQYF. CDR3 nucleotide sequence: TGTGCCAGTAGTAGCTTGGCCGCCCAAGAGACCCAGTACTTC. Using reference TRBV19 and TRBJ2-5 for the parts outside the CDR3, the full variable domain is DGGITQSPKYLFRKEGQNVTLSCEQNLNHDAMYWYRQDPGQGLRLIYYSQIVNDFQKGDIAEGYSVSREKKESFPLTVTSAQKNPTAFYLCASSSLAAQETQYFGPGTRLLVL.